Listed below are T cell receptor beta chains from one sample, sequenced in a study of OX40 agonist ivuxolimab in advanced cancers. Data came from immunoSEQ multiplex PCR; TCRdb stores just in-frame clones and leaves some out. The sample contains about 95,000 clones, roughly 87% of which appear only once. Specimen: CD4+ or CD8+ T cells sorted from blood, collected in a trial of the OX40 agonist ivuxolimab. These receptors came from an adult with an advanced solid tumor such as melanoma, head and neck, liver or kidney cancer. CDR3s leave out the opening cysteine and the closing phenylalanine or tryptophan.

V gene: TRBV30; CDR3 protein: AWSLANSYNEQF
V gene: TRBV5-1; CDR3 protein: ASSTGRGTGTEAF
V gene: TRBV27; CDR3 protein: ASNAGGKSSYNEQF
V gene: TRBV14; CDR3 protein: ASSQPTGVVNTEAF
V gene: TRBV7-9; CDR3 protein: ASSSNRGRNEQY
V gene: TRBV5-8; CDR3 protein: ASSIWTSGRTYNEQF
V gene: TRBV13; CDR3 protein: ASSLGRLSGGNQPQH
V gene: TRBV30; CDR3 protein: AWSQNNEQF
V gene: TRBV5-8; CDR3 protein: ASSSTGLIGDEKLF
V gene: TRBV7-2; CDR3 protein: ASSPGPYEQY
V gene: TRBV5-1; CDR3 protein: ASSLGQGAQDGYT
V gene: TRBV6-5; CDR3 protein: ASRPTGGGGYT
V gene: TRBV7-9; CDR3 protein: ASSLGGTLGHEKLF
V gene: TRBV19; CDR3 protein: ASSLSFGSRNEKLF
V gene: TRBV5-1; CDR3 protein: ASSWDITVTQY
V gene: TRBV4-2; CDR3 protein: ASSQVGLAGGLPGELF
V gene: TRBV18; CDR3 protein: ASSPGQGNLNEQF
V gene: TRBV28; CDR3 protein: ASSQLAGGFYNEQF
V gene: TRBV5-1; CDR3 protein: ASSLQGEETQY
V gene: TRBV18; CDR3 protein: ASSPGTGVYEQY
V gene: TRBV6-5; CDR3 protein: ASRKGVGGASPLH
V gene: TRBV5-4; CDR3 protein: ASSSDRNQPQH
V gene: TRBV4-1; CDR3 protein: ASSQGGVLAYNEQF
V gene: TRBV30; CDR3 protein: ASAANTEAF
V gene: TRBV5-1; CDR3 protein: ASSLAETSGFMEQF
V gene: TRBV6-5; CDR3 protein: ASSYDNVRISYT
V gene: TRBV4-3; CDR3 protein: ASSQGTSGNPSTDTQY
V gene: TRBV7-2; CDR3 protein: ASSANYEETQY
V gene: TRBV19; CDR3 protein: ASSEVSTDTQY
V gene: TRBV5-1; CDR3 protein: ASRGGGTYNEQF
V gene: TRBV7-2; CDR3 protein: ASSLAIAGGPIGETQY
V gene: TRBV29-1; CDR3 protein: SVGGVGDYGYT
V gene: TRBV30; CDR3 protein: AWSPPTQGQPQH
V gene: TRBV7-2; CDR3 protein: ASSPLPGELF
V gene: TRBV9; CDR3 protein: ASSVGTGRGQPQH
V gene: TRBV7-8; CDR3 protein: ASSQDRGGEAF
V gene: TRBV7-2; CDR3 protein: ASSSGSESGNTIY
V gene: TRBV5-1; CDR3 protein: ASSLGTDILPYEQY
V gene: TRBV15; CDR3 protein: ATSRGGPGEKLF
V gene: TRBV6-5; CDR3 protein: ASSYLEFYEQY
V gene: TRBV5-1; CDR3 protein: ASSRPGGGELF
V gene: TRBV7-9; CDR3 protein: ASSPRQAEKLF
V gene: TRBV5-6; CDR3 protein: ASSLGGSGNTIY
V gene: TRBV28; CDR3 protein: ASMAPSGGNTEAF
V gene: TRBV5-4; CDR3 protein: ASSFRGGGTEAF
V gene: TRBV11-3; CDR3 protein: ASSLTGVSGNTIY
V gene: TRBV5-1; CDR3 protein: ASSLSFNEQF
V gene: TRBV28; CDR3 protein: ASSLLTGARNTIY
V gene: TRBV7-9; CDR3 protein: ASSDTGFSGYT
V gene: TRBV5-1; CDR3 protein: ASSLSRTLGEQF
V gene: TRBV5-4; CDR3 protein: ASSLGSGENTGELF
V gene: TRBV18; CDR3 protein: ASSGLGTAEAF
V gene: TRBV7-9; CDR3 protein: ASSFEGWNQPQH
V gene: TRBV5-1; CDR3 protein: ASSSGTAGNEQF
V gene: TRBV9; CDR3 protein: ASRSIPGTGGLGGYT
V gene: TRBV19; CDR3 protein: ASSIGGGEGDQPQH
V gene: TRBV7-3; CDR3 protein: ASSLKGGPTEAF
V gene: TRBV28; CDR3 protein: ASRSPGLEKETQY
V gene: TRBV19; CDR3 protein: ASSISRGTLQETQY